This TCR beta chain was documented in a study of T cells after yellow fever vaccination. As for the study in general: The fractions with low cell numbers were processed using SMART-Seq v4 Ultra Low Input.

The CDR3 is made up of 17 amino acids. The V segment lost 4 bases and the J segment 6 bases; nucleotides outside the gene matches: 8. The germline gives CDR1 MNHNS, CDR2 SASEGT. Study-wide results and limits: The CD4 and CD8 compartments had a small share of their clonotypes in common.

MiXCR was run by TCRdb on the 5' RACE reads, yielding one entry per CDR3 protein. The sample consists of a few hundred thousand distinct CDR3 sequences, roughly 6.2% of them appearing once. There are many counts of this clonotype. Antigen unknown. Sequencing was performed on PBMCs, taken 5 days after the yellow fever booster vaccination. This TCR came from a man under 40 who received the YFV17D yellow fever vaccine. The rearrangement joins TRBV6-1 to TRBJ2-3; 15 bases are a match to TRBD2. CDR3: CASSAQGLAGGGDTQYF. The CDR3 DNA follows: TGTGCCAGCAGTGCCCAAGGACTAGCGGGAGGGGGGGATACGCAGTATTTT.